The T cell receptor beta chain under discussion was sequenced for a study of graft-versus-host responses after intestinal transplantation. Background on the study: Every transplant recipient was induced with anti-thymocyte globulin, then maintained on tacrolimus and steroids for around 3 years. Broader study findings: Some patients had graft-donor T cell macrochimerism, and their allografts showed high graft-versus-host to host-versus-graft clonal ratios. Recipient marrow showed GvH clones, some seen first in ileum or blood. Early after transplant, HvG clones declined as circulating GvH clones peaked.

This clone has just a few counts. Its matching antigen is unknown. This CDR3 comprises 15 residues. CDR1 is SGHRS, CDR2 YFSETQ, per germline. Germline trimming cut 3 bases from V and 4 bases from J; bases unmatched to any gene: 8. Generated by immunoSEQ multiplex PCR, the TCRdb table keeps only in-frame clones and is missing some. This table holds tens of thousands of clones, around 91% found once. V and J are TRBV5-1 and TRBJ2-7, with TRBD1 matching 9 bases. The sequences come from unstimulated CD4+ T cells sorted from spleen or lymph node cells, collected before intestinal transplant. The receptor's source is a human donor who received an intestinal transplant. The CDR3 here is CASSSGTGNQYEQYF. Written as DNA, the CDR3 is TGCGCCAGCAGCTCGGGGACAGGGAATCAGTACGAGCAGTACTTC.